Listed below are T cell receptor beta chains from one sample, sequenced in a study of CD8+CD57+ T cells in acquired aplastic anemia. TCRdb reprocessed the reads with MiXCR, giving one entry per CDR3 protein. This sample has 400,000 to 600,000 distinct CDR3 sequences, with approximately 32% found just once. The source material was sorted CD4+, CD8+, or CD8+CD57+ T cells (not recorded which) from PBMCs. The receptors shown here come from a human donor with aplastic anemia. Each CDR3 is given with its conserved first and last residue. A D gene is named only where the DNA matches it firmly. For some rows the clone size is stated as once, few or many, or as a class when expanded; others skip it.

length,D,J,size,V,DNA,CDR3
13,.,TRBJ2-7,many,TRBV10-1,TGCGCCAGCAGTGCCCCCCCTGCCTACGAGCAGTACTTC,CASSAPPAYEQYF
16,.,TRBJ1-5,few,TRBV14,TGTGCCAGCAGCCACCAGATACGCAGGGAGAGGGAGCCCCAGCATTTT,CASSHQIRREREPQHF
16,.,TRBJ1-1,.,TRBV5-1,TGCGCCGGCAGCTTTAAGGGATCGATCCCGAACACTGAAGCTTTCTTT,CAGSFKGSIPNTEAFF
14,TRBD2,TRBJ2-1,few,TRBV7-3,TGTGCCATCAAGAAAGCGGGGATGGGGAATGAGCAGTTCTTC,CAIKKAGMGNEQFF
13,.,TRBJ2-6,.,TRBV29-1,TGCAGCGCACAGGGACCTGGGGCCAACGTCCTGACTTTC,CSAQGPGANVLTF
15,TRBD2,TRBJ2-1,many,TRBV19,TGTGCCAGTAGTCTGAATCTAGCGGGTTACAATGAGCAGTTCTTC,CASSLNLAGYNEQFF
14,TRBD1,TRBJ1-2,.,TRBV2,TGTGCCAGCGGGCTAGCGGGACAGAACTATGGCTACACCTTC,CASGLAGQNYGYTF
16,.,TRBJ1-2,.,TRBV20-1,TGCAGTGCTAGGGTCCCCGGACAGAGTTCTAACTATGGCTACACCTTC,CSARVPGQSSNYGYTF
15,TRBD1,TRBJ2-5,many,TRBV2,TGTGCCAGCAGCAGGGGGTTGGGGGCCGAAGAGACCCAGTACTTC,CASSRGLGAEETQYF
14,.,TRBJ1-1,few,TRBV20-1,TGCAGTGCTCCTAAGACAGCCGCGAACACTGAAGCTTTCTTT,CSAPKTAANTEAFF
16,TRBD1,TRBJ1-5,many,TRBV7-2,TGTGCCAGCAGCTGGGACGTTAGGGACAGGGTTCAGCCCCAGCATTTT,CASSWDVRDRVQPQHF
16,.,TRBJ2-2,many,TRBV24-1,TGTGCCACCAGTGATTTGAGGGCAGGGATCACCGGGGAGCTGTTTTTT,CATSDLRAGITGELFF
17,.,TRBJ1-5,once,TRBV10-3,TGTGCCATCAGTGAGCAGGGAGGCGCTACCCCTAATCAGCCCCAGCATTTT,CAISEQGGATPNQPQHF
13,.,TRBJ2-7,many,TRBV19,TGTGCCAGTATCGCATCGCAAGACTACGAGCAGTACTTC,CASIASQDYEQYF
16,.,TRBJ2-1,.,TRBV12-3/TRBV12-4,TGTGCCAGCACCTTGGGACCCCTGAGCTCCTACAATGAGCAGTTCTTC,CASTLGPLSSYNEQFF
14,.,TRBJ1-5,once,TRBV19,TGTGCCAGTAGTGTCGGGGGGGGCCTTATCTCCCAGCATTTT,CASSVGGGLISQHF
13,.,TRBJ2-3,many,TRBV7-3,TGTGCCAGCAGCGTCAGTAATCCAGATACGCAGTATTTT,CASSVSNPDTQYF
13,.,TRBJ2-3,many,TRBV13,TGTGCCAGCAGCTTAGTACGCACAGATACGCAGTATTTT,CASSLVRTDTQYF
15,TRBD1,TRBJ1-2,.,TRBV4-3,TGCGCCAGCAGCCAAGAGGGACAGATCAACTATGGCTACACCTTC,CASSQEGQINYGYTF
13,.,TRBJ2-7,.,TRBV20-1,TGCAGTGCTAGCACAGGCAGCCCCTACGAGCAGTACTTC,CSASTGSPYEQYF
16,.,TRBJ2-1,few,TRBV20-1,TGCAGTGCTCCTCTTCCACCGTTATGGGGTTACAATGAGCAGTTCTTC,CSAPLPPLWGYNEQFF
15,TRBD2,TRBJ2-5,.,TRBV2,TGTGCCAGCAGCCGAAGCAGCGGGATCCAAGAGACCCAGTACTTC,CASSRSSGIQETQYF
14,TRBD1,TRBJ1-1,.,TRBV20-1,TGCAGTGTAGACAGGGGCTATGAGGACACTGAAGCTTTCTTT,CSVDRGYEDTEAFF